This paragraph reports one T cell receptor (beta chain). The target antigen is unknown. The data were taken from a study of Graves' ophthalmopathy and Graves' hyperthyroidism. Study-wide background: Peripheral blood was collected at initial diagnosis, before any treatment. Study results and caveats: In blood, most expanded thyroid clonotypes above 0.001 frequency were also detected.

Where ophthalmopathy was absent within 18 months of follow-up, hyperthyroidism was stable. New diagnoses, under 2 months' duration, and ages 18 to 65 characterized the hyperthyroidism patients. The CDR3 length is 13 residues. Trimming took 7 bases from V and 4 from J, leaving 13 bases between them. Amplifying from RNA transcripts, the study obtained TCR beta CDR3 regions. Second-round multiplex PCR came after a first-round RT-PCR that employed HTBI primers. TCRdb reprocessed the multiplex PCR reads via MiXCR and lists one record per CDR3 protein. The repertoire holds some 350,000 distinct CDR3 sequences, with approximately 18% as singletons.

The origin of this receptor is an adult woman with stable Graves' hyperthyroidism. Sequences were obtained from peripheral blood. This chain connects TRBV12-3 or TRBV12-4 to TRBJ2-5, with D possibly being TRBD2 (6 bases). The CDR3: CASTPQGGETQYF. The CDR3 DNA reads as TGTGCCAGCACCCCCCAGGGAGGAGAGACCCAGTACTTC.